This TCR beta chain was observed in a study of T cells in Graves' hyperthyroidism and ophthalmopathy. Amplification targeted TCR beta CDR3 regions from RNA transcripts. The TCR CDR3 was amplified in a first-round RT-PCR using the HTBI primer set. TCRdb reanalysed the multiplex PCR reads using MiXCR and keeps one entry per CDR3 protein. The sample has some 650,000 distinct CDR3 sequences, approximately 15% seen once. It was 10 ml of fresh peripheral blood that supplied the PBMCs. In its sample, this clonotype was seen many times. Its antigen remains unknown. The germline V gene encodes CDR1 SGHRS and CDR2 YFSETQ. V trimming: 1 base; J trimming: 5 bases; junction bases outside the gene matches: 6. The CDR3 sequence is 16 residues long. Study-level findings and limits: Researchers report that a 13 V-J model separated ophthalmopathy from stable hyperthyroidism.

This TCR was recovered from a middle-aged woman with Graves' ophthalmopathy. The sequenced sample consisted of blood. This sequence joins TRBV5-1 and TRBJ2-1; the match to TRBD2 covers 10 bases. CDR3 in DNA: TGCGCCAGCAGCTTGTGGGCCACTAGCGGGGACAATGAGCAGTTCTTC. Its protein is CASSLWATSGDNEQFF.